In its sample, the clone carrying this T cell receptor beta chain ranks as medium-sized. The antigen remains undetermined. After constant-region reverse-primer amplification, full-length variable regions underwent semi-nested PCR with Nested Universal Primer A. TCRdb re-called the 5' RACE reads through MiXCR, storing one row per CDR3 protein. The profile shows about 5,700 distinct CDR3 sequences, around a third of them singletons. Whole-study results and caveats: Tumor memory CD4+ T cell TCR gene usage clustered with blood and lymph node memory CD4+ cells and lymph node naive CD4+ cells. Tumor-infiltrating Treg TCR alpha and beta sequences overlapped most with tumor naive CD4+ T cells, then blood naive.

CD25-based Treg depletion was applied to purified naive CD4+ T cells. The germline V gene encodes CDR1 MGHDK and CDR2 SYGVNS. This CDR3 region has 13 residues. The V end was cut by 4 bases, the J end by 0 bases, with 7 bases between. V and J are TRBV25-1 and TRBJ2-7; unclear D gene. The TCR comes from a female donor with breast cancer. Sequencing input: naive CD4+ T cells sorted from a lymph node. Subset reported: naive CD4+ T cells, CD4+CD45RA+CD25-. CDR3 sequence reads: CASSAYSSYEQYF. Here the CDR3 DNA reads TGTGCCAGCAGTGCTTATAGCTCCTACGAGCAGTACTTC.